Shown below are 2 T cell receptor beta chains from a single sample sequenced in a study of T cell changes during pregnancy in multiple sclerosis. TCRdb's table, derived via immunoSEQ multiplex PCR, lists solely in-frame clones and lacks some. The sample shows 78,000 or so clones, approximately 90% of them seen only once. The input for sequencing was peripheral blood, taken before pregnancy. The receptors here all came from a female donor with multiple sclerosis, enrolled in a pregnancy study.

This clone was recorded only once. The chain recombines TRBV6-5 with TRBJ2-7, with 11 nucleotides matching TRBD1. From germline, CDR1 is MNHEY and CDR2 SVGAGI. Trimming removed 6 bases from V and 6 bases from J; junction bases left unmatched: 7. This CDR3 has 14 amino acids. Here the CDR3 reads CASRLGQGAVEQYF. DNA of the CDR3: TGTGCCAGCAGACTTGGACAGGGGGCTGTCGAGCAGTACTTC.

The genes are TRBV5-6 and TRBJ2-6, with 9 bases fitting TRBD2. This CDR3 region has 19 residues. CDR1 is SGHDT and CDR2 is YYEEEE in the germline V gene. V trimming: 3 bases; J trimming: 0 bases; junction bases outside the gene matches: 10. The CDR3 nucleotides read TGTGCCAGCAGCTCTTATCGGACTAGCGCCCCCTCTGGGGCCAACGTCCTGACTTTC. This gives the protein CASSSYRTSAPSGANVLTF.